Sequencing of this T cell receptor (beta chain) was carried out in a study of CD8 T cells in Susac syndrome. The germline V gene encodes CDR1 LGHNT and CDR2 FRNRAP. The length of the CDR3 is 13 residues. Trimming removed 3 bases from V and 2 bases from J, with 8 bases in between. After extraction with the RNeasy kit, roughly 0.5 to 1 ug of the RNA was reverse transcribed using random hexamers. Amplification of TCR beta CDR3 by immunoSEQ multiplex PCR spanned 54 Vbeta and 13 Jbeta. In TCRdb, the immunoSEQ multiplex PCR reads were re-called with MiXCR into one record per CDR3 protein. The sample has 100,000 or so distinct CDR3 sequences, just under 95% seen once; the top ten hold about 0.28%.

This sequence originates from a human donor with Susac syndrome. This chain links TRBV12-5 with TRBJ2-7; D perhaps matches TRBD1 (6 bases). The sequenced material came from CD4+ T cells from PBMCs. The CDR3 DNA sequence: TGTGCTAGTGGTTTCGGACAGCCCTACGAGCAGTACTTC. It translates to CASGFGQPYEQYF. Full variable domain (outside the CDR3, taken from reference TRBV12-5 and TRBJ2-7): DARVTQTPRHKVTEMGQEVTMRCQPILGHNTVFWYRQTMMQGLELLAYFRNRAPLDDSGMPKDRFSAEMPDATLATLKIQPSEPRDSAVYFCASGFGQPYEQYFGPGTRLTVT.